Below, 29 T cell receptor beta chains from the same sample are listed, as sequenced in a study of blood T cell repertoires in COVID-19. This table comes from immunoSEQ multiplex PCR, and its TCRdb copy is limited to in-frame clones, with some not included. Seen here are roughly 250,000 clones, 87% observed once, and the top ten hold approximately 7.9%. Specimen: peripheral blood. The receptor source for this set is a man aged 60-69 years who had recovered from COVID-19.

The genes are TRBV6-6 and TRBJ1-4; 11 bases are a match to TRBD1. Losses at the gene ends were 5 bases for V and 3 bases for J; bases not matched to a gene: 5. CDR3 size: 16 residues. Germline V gene sequence: CDR1 MNHNY, CDR2 SVGAGI (reference sequence). This chain's CDR3 is CASSRTGGKANEKLFF. The CDR3 nucleotides read TGTGCCAGCAGTCGGACAGGGGGCAAGGCTAATGAAAAACTGTTTTTT.

The J gene is TRBJ2-7, the V gene TRBV7-9; 7 bases are shared with TRBD1. The trim removed 1 base at V and 1 base at J, leaving 4 bases unmatched. The CDR3 runs to 15 residues. The germline V gene has CDR1 SEHNR and CDR2 FQNEAQ (reference sequence). CDR3 sequence (DNA): TGTGCCAGCAGCTTAGGGGACAGTGGGTCCTACGAGCAGTACTTC. This encodes CASSLGDSGSYEQYF.

The chain has TRBV2 and TRBJ1-4; TRBD1 matches 9 bases. The CDR3 length is 15 residues. Germline CDR1 and CDR2: SNHLY and FYNNEI. The ends lost 5 bases at V and 7 bases at J; junction bases unmatched: 8. The CDR3: CASSPRTGEFEKLFF. CDR3 nucleotides: TGTGCCAGCAGTCCACGGACAGGGGAGTTTGAAAAACTGTTTTTT.

The V call is TRBV5-1, the J call TRBJ2-1; 11 positions agree with TRBD2. This CDR3 has 15 amino acids. Germline V gene data show CDR1 as SGHRS and CDR2 as YFSETQ. Trimming took 6 bases from V and 4 from J; bases not matched to a gene: 6. The CDR3 here is CASTPLAGAYNEQFF. CDR3 nucleotides: TGCGCCAGCACCCCACTAGCGGGGGCGTACAATGAGCAGTTCTTC.

This chain connects TRBV24-1 to TRBJ2-1, with 11 bases lining up with TRBD2. There are 16 residues in the CDR3. Looked up from germline, CDR1 is KGHDR and CDR2 is SFDVKD. After removal of 2 bases from V and 7 bases from J, the junction contained 6 bases not matched to a gene. CDR3 bases: TGTGCCACCAGTGATTCCGGGACTAGCGGTATAAATGAGCAGTTCTTC. Residues: CATSDSGTSGINEQFF.

This rearrangement joins TRBV6-6 to TRBJ2-5, with 11 bases matching TRBD2. With V trimmed by 6 bases and J by 5 bases, 5 bases remained unmatched. The V gene's germline CDR1 is MNHNY and CDR2 SVGAGI (reference sequence). The CDR3 is made up of 14 amino acids. The CDR3 nucleotides are TGTGCCAGCAGAGTTAGCGGGGGGGCGGAGACCCAGTACTTC. Encoded protein: CASRVSGGAETQYF.

The rearrangement links TRBV24-1 to TRBJ2-5, with D maybe TRBD2 (6 bases). Germline V gene data show CDR1 as KGHDR and CDR2 as SFDVKD. The germline V and J ends were trimmed by 7 bases and 2 bases, with 10 bases remaining between them. This CDR3 has 13 residues. CDR3 loop: CATSIAGQETQYF. CDR3 sequence (DNA): TGTGCCACCAGCATTGCGGGACAAGAGACCCAGTACTTC.

V is TRBV6-5 and J is TRBJ1-5; D not resolved. CDR3 length: 13 residues. From germline, CDR1 is MNHEY and CDR2 SVGAGI. Deletions cut 5 bases from V and 4 bases from J, with 9 bases between. The CDR3 loop is CASSIEGNQPQHF. CDR3 coding DNA: TGTGCCAGCAGTATTGAGGGTAATCAGCCCCAGCATTTT.

The gene calls are TRBV19 and TRBJ1-1, with 7 bases lining up with TRBD1. J lost 4 bases, V lost 5 bases, and 10 bases had no gene match. Germline CDR1 and CDR2: LNHDA and SQIVND (reference sequence). The CDR3 totals 15 residues. In nucleotides, the CDR3 is TGTGCCAGTAGTGGGCAGGGGGGAATGAGCACTGAAGCTTTCTTT. It specifies CASSGQGGMSTEAFF.

V is TRBV28 and J is TRBJ2-2, with no clear D. CDR3 size: 13 residues. Germline CDR1 reads MDHEN; CDR2 reads SYDVKM. Trimming removed 4 bases from V and 7 bases from J, with 10 bases in between. CDR3 sequence reads: CASSWATHGELFF. For the CDR3, the DNA is TGTGCCAGCAGTTGGGCGACCCACGGGGAGCTGTTTTTT.

V gene TRBV5-6 combines with J gene TRBJ2-7; 7 bases fit TRBD2. Losses at the gene ends were 4 bases for V and 3 bases for J; bases not matched to a gene: 10. The CDR3 spans 15 residues. Looked up from germline, CDR1 is SGHDT and CDR2 is YYEEEE. CDR3 sequence: CASSPRMGEGYEQYV. The CDR3 DNA reads as TGTGCCAGCAGCCCACGGATGGGGGAGGGCTACGAGCAGTACGTC.

The chain couples TRBV9 to TRBJ2-1; D call uncertain. Trimming took off 2 bases at V and 5 bases at J, with 11 bases between the two ends. The CDR3 consists of 14 residues. Germline V gene sequence: CDR1 SGDLS, CDR2 YYNGEE. CDR3: CASSVTSTDNEQFF. CDR3 sequence (DNA): TGTGCCAGCAGCGTTACTTCAACCGACAATGAGCAGTTCTTC.

The rearrangement joins TRBV18 to TRBJ2-2, with D maybe TRBD1 (6 bases). The ends were cut back, 3 bases at V and 4 bases at J, with 15 bases in the middle. This CDR3 is 16 amino acids long. Germline V gives CDR1 KGHSH, CDR2 LQKENI. The CDR3 spells CASSPPGRGPTGELFF. For the CDR3, the DNA is TGTGCCAGCTCACCCCCGGGCAGGGGTCCCACCGGGGAGCTGTTTTTT.

The V call is TRBV7-7, the J call TRBJ2-2, with 8 positions matching TRBD1. Germline trimming cut 4 bases from V and 2 bases from J; bases unmatched to any gene: 3. This CDR3 has 15 amino acids. The germline V gene encodes CDR1 SSHAT and CDR2 FNYEAQ (reference sequence). CDR3: CASSYGTGNTGELFF. The CDR3 nucleotides read TGTGCCAGCAGCTACGGGACAGGAAACACCGGGGAGCTGTTTTTT.

The J gene is TRBJ1-1, the V gene TRBV11-2; 7 nucleotides align to TRBD1. Unmatched junction bases numbered 1, after V lost 2 bases and J lost 1 base. The V gene's germline CDR1 is SGHAT and CDR2 FQNNGV. CDR3 length equals 14 residues. The CDR3 DNA reads TGTGCCAGCAGCTTAAACAGGGGGAACACTGAAGCTTTCTTT. This encodes CASSLNRGNTEAFF.

The chain joins TRBV6-5 to TRBJ1-2; 7 positions agree with TRBD1. The CDR3 covers 15 residues. The V and J ends lost 6 bases and 7 bases, in that order; junction bases with no gene match: 14. Germline CDR1 reads MNHEY; CDR2 reads SVGAGI. The DNA for the CDR3 is TGTGCCAGCAGCCCAACGTACAGGGGCGAATTTGGCTACACCTTC. Translation: CASSPTYRGEFGYTF.

This clone appeared a single time. V usage is TRBV6-1 and J usage is TRBJ2-7; 7 nucleotides line up with TRBD1. Germline CDR1 is MNHNS and CDR2 is SASEGT. V trimming: 1 base; J trimming: 2 bases; junction bases outside the gene matches: 2. The CDR3 sequence is 14 residues long. Written as DNA, the CDR3 is TGTGCCAGCAGTGAAGTAGGGGGCCCCTACGAGCAGTACTTC. Protein sequence: CASSEVGGPYEQYF.

This rearrangement joins TRBV7-8 to TRBJ2-3; 11 bases are a match to TRBD2. Germline V gene data show CDR1 as SGHVS and CDR2 as FQNEAQ. This CDR3 comprises 19 residues. After removal of 0 bases from V and 0 bases from J, the junction contained 8 bases not matched to a gene. CDR3 DNA sequence: TGTGCCAGCAGCTTAGCGCGATTAGCGGGGGGGACTAGCACAGATACGCAGTATTTT. This translates into CASSLARLAGGTSTDTQYF.

V usage is TRBV9 and J usage is TRBJ2-5; D gene ambiguous. The CDR3 is 14 amino acids. Trimming shortened V by 3 bases and J by 4 bases, and 13 bases separated the two germline ends. Germline-derived CDR1 and CDR2 are SGDLS and YYNGEE. The CDR3 protein is CASSGSARRETQYF. The CDR3 nucleotides read TGTGCCAGCAGCGGTTCGGCGAGGAGAGAGACCCAGTACTTC.

The chain uses TRBV4-1 and TRBJ2-5, with D possibly matching TRBD2 (6 bases). CDR3 length: 16 residues. The germline V gene has CDR1 MGHRA and CDR2 YSYEKL. V dropped 5 bases and J dropped 4 bases, with 20 bases sitting between them. CDR3: CASSARIGQGGETQYF. The DNA of the CDR3 is TGCGCCAGCAGCGCAAGAATAGGGCAGGGAGGAGAGACCCAGTACTTC.

V is TRBV5-1 and J is TRBJ2-5, with 9 bases aligning to TRBD2. The CDR3 has 14 residues. Per the germline V gene, CDR1 is SGHRS and CDR2 is YFSETQ. Germline trimming cut 5 bases from V and 0 bases from J; bases unmatched to any gene: 2. Written as DNA, the CDR3 is TGCGCCAGCAGGGGCGGGGGGGACCAAGAGACCCAGTACTTC. As protein: CASRGGGDQETQYF. The variable domain in full, completed from reference TRBV5-1 and TRBJ2-5, reads KAGVTQTPRYLIKTRGQQVTLSCSPISGHRSVSWYQQTPGQGLQFLFEYFSETQRNKGNFPGRFSGRQFSNSRSEMNVSTLELGDSALYLCASRGGGDQETQYFGPGTRLLVL.

The V call is TRBV3-1 (or the pseudogene TRBV3-2), the J call TRBJ2-7; 8 bases map to TRBD2. This CDR3 has 13 amino acids. Germline V CDR1 and CDR2: LGHDT, YNNKEL (reference sequence). V shed 3 bases, J shed 3 bases, and the junction held 1 base outside the gene matches. Here the CDR3 DNA reads TGTGCCAGCAGCCAGAGCGGGGGCTACGAGCAGTACGTC. Amino acid sequence: CASSQSGGYEQYV.

In this sample, this clone turned up once. The V call is TRBV10-1, the J call TRBJ1-1, with D tentatively TRBD1 (6 bases). This CDR3 is built from 15 residues. Germline assignment: CDR1 WNHNN and CDR2 SYGVQD (reference sequence). V was shortened by 0 bases and J by 3 bases, with 11 bases between the two germline ends. CDR3 in DNA: TGCGCCAGCAGTGAGTCGGTACAGGGTTACACTGAAGCTTTCTTT. Its translation is CASSESVQGYTEAFF.

This chain connects TRBV10-3 to TRBJ2-1; TRBD2 matches 15 bases. After removal of 3 bases from V and 15 bases from J, the junction contained 12 bases not matched to a gene. This CDR3 comprises 16 residues. The germline CDR1 and CDR2 sequences are ENHRY and SYGVKD. The CDR3 loop is CAISDLGLAGGEVLFF. CDR3 nucleotides: TGTGCCATCAGTGACCTAGGACTAGCGGGGGGGGAGGTGCTGTTCTTC.

The rearrangement links TRBV7-2 to TRBJ2-1; D uncertain. The CDR3 contains 14 residues. Per germline, CDR1 SGHTA and CDR2 FQGNSA. The V end was cut by 10 bases, the J end by 0 bases, with 13 bases between. The CDR3 bases are TGTGCCATCCACACGTCAGGCTCCTACAATGAGCAGTTCTTC. Protein product: CAIHTSGSYNEQFF. Complete variable domain (other parts from reference TRBV7-2 and TRBJ2-1): GAGVSQSPSNKVTEKGKDVELRCDPISGHTALYWYRQSLGQGLEFLIYFQGNSAPDKSGLPSDRFSAERTGGSVSTLTIQRTQQEDSAVYLCAIHTSGSYNEQFFGPGTRLTVL.

This clone was seen only once. The chain joins TRBV7-6 to TRBJ2-2; D remains unclear. The CDR3 contains 11 residues. V lost 4 bases, J lost 7 bases, and 4 bases lay in between. Germline CDR1 SGHVS, CDR2 FNYEAQ. CDR3 bases: TGTGCCAGCAGCTCGTACGGGGAGCTGTTTTTT. Protein: CASSSYGELFF.

The chain couples TRBV6-6 to TRBJ2-2; perhaps TRBD1 as D (5 bases). V was trimmed by 4 bases and J by 4 bases, leaving 10 bases between them. The CDR3 is 14 amino acids. Germline loops: CDR1 MNHNY, CDR2 SVGAGI (reference sequence). CDR3 DNA sequence: TGTGCCAGCAGTTTGACAGCGAGCACCGGGGAGCTGTTTTTT. Protein sequence: CASSLTASTGELFF.

This clone was recorded a few times. The rearrangement uses TRBV7-2 and TRBJ2-3; D is perhaps TRBD1 (6 bases). CDR1 SGHTA and CDR2 FQGNSA come from the germline V gene. Trimming removed 1 base at V and 5 bases at J, with 16 bases between. The CDR3 is 16 amino acids. The CDR3 coding sequence is TGTGCCAGCAGCTTAGGACCTCCAGGGGTCCGAGATACGCAGTATTTT. This sequence encodes CASSLGPPGVRDTQYF.

V is TRBV6-5 and J is TRBJ1-2; D perhaps matches TRBD1 (6 bases). Germline-derived CDR1 and CDR2 are MNHEY and SVGAGI. V lost 5 bases and J 4 bases, leaving 11 bases between the germline ends. The CDR3 sequence is 13 residues long. Written as DNA, the CDR3 is TGTGCCAGCAGTCGTACAGGGCCCTATGGCTACACCTTC. Translating it yields CASSRTGPYGYTF.